This paragraph covers one T cell receptor (beta chain) sequence. CDR1 and CDR2 (germline): MNHNS, SASEGT. This CDR3 has 14 residues. Trimming cost V 7 bases and J 0 bases, with 11 bases left between them. Primers included in the PCR were 60 Vbeta and 13 Jbeta primers. The table came from immunoSEQ multiplex PCR; TCRdb's copy has only in-frame clones and leaves some out. This sample yields 140,000 or so clones, of which roughly 80% are seen a single time; more than 3% belongs to the top ten. These data originate in a study of cytomegalovirus exposure and HLA in healthy donors. This sequence joins TRBV6-1 and TRBJ2-3; no reliable D call. This clonotype was obtained from a male donor in good health and CMV-seronegative. Material for sequencing was PBMCs. In DNA form, the CDR3 reads TGTGCCAGCATGGTTACTCCTAGCACAGATACGCAGTATTTT. It yields the protein CASMVTPSTDTQYF.